Following are 8 T cell receptor beta chains from one sample sequenced in a study of CD8 T cells in Susac syndrome. With random hexamers, reverse transcription was performed on about 0.5 to 1 ug of RNA. A single record per CDR3 protein comes from TCRdb applying MiXCR to the immunoSEQ multiplex PCR reads. The sample yields under 350,000 distinct CDR3 sequences, around 90% seen once. The sequencing input was CD4+ T cells from PBMCs. The receptors were sampled from a human donor with multiple sclerosis.

The J gene is TRBJ2-3, the V gene TRBV9, with 7 bases that match TRBD1. The CDR3 consists of 16 residues. CDR1 SGDLS and CDR2 YYNGEE come from the germline V gene. V lost 4 bases and J lost 3; bases outside the gene matches: 11. CDR3 amino acids: CASSPAGTAMTDTQYF. The CDR3 DNA is TGTGCCAGCAGCCCCGCCGGGACAGCTATGACAGATACGCAGTATTTT.

The rearrangement links TRBV6-6 to TRBJ1-1, with D uncertain. Germline V CDR1 and CDR2: MNHNY, SVGAGI (reference sequence). Trimming took 4 bases from V and 4 from J, leaving 13 bases between them. The CDR3 is 14 residues long. CDR3: CASSSKPSATEAFF. The CDR3 DNA reads as TGTGCCAGCAGTTCCAAGCCCTCGGCCACTGAAGCTTTCTTT.

Details on this clonotype: An end of the junction does not agree with germline; a read error may underlie this. The V call is TRBV29-1, the J call TRBJ2-2; D call uncertain. This CDR3 is built from 13 residues. The germline V gene encodes CDR1 SQVTM and CDR2 ANQGSEA. The CDR3 DNA reads TGCACCGTTTTCACAGTGAACACCGGGGAGCTGTTTTTT. It codes for CTVFTVNTGELFF.

This chain connects TRBV7-3 to TRBJ2-2; perhaps D is TRBD1 or TRBD2 (6 bases each). CDR1 is SGHTA and CDR2 is FQGTGA in the germline V gene. This CDR3 has 21 residues. Trimming took 0 bases from V and 0 from J, leaving 23 bases between them. The CDR3, as DNA: TGTGCCAGCAGCTTAACCCGTCGAGGGGGGCTGATACTCCCGAACACCGGGGAGCTGTTTTTT. Protein: CASSLTRRGGLILPNTGELFF.

This clonotype was seen once. This chain uses TRBV10-2 with TRBJ1-2; 7 bases map to TRBD1. Unmatched junction bases numbered 5, after V lost 4 bases and J lost 3 bases. The CDR3 is 14 amino acids. Germline CDR1 reads WSHSY; CDR2 reads SAAADI. CDR3 DNA sequence: TGCGCCAGCAGTGTGGTAGGGGGCGACTATGGCTACACCTTC. This sequence encodes CASSVVGGDYGYTF.

This clonotype was seen a single time. This chain links TRBV7-9 with TRBJ2-7; a possible D gene is TRBD1 (5 bases). This CDR3 has 16 residues. Trimming cost V 5 bases and J 2 bases, with 19 bases left between them. Germline V lookup: CDR1 SEHNR, CDR2 FQNEAQ (reference sequence). This CDR3 reads CASSPKVYRPPYEQYF. The CDR3 DNA reads TGTGCCAGCAGCCCTAAAGTTTACAGGCCCCCCTACGAGCAGTACTTC. Full variable domain (missing parts from reference TRBV7-9 and TRBJ2-7): DTGVSQNPRHKITKRGQNVTFRCDPISEHNRLYWYRQTLGQGPEFLTYFQNEAQLEKSRLLSDRFSAERPKGSFSTLEIQRTEQGDSAMYLCASSPKVYRPPYEQYFGPGTRLTVT.

The J gene is TRBJ1-2, the V gene TRBV11-3; unclear D gene. The CDR3 totals 13 residues. From germline, CDR1 is SGHNT and CDR2 YENEEA. V was clipped by 1 base and J by 7 bases, with 10 bases between them. CDR3 sequence (DNA): TGTGCCAGCAGCTTAGGAGGGATCCGTGGCTACACCTTC. Translation gives CASSLGGIRGYTF. Using reference TRBV11-3 and TRBJ1-2 for the parts outside the CDR3, the full variable domain is EAGVVQSPRYKIIEKKQPVAFWCNPISGHNTLYWYLQNLGQGPELLIRYENEEAVDDSQLPKDRFSAERLKGVDSTLKIQPAELGDSAVYLCASSLGGIRGYTFGSGTRLTVV.

This CDR3 is CSARSLDRINNEQFF. DNA for the CDR3: TGCAGTGCTAGAAGCCTAGACCGTATAAACAATGAGCAGTTCTTC. V usage is TRBV20-1 and J usage is TRBJ2-1; no reliable D call. V lost 2 bases, J lost 5 bases, and 16 bases lay in between. The CDR3 runs 15 residues. Germline V gene lookup returns CDR1 DFQATT and CDR2 SNEGSKA (reference sequence).